These 9 T cell receptor beta chains came from one sample sequenced in a study of cytomegalovirus exposure and HLA in healthy donors. The repertoire was sequenced with immunoSEQ multiplex PCR; TCRdb's copy has only in-frame clones and lacks some. Counted here are around 150,000 clones, 85% to 90% occurring once; the ten biggest clones make up 6.5% to 8.5%. The sample consisted of PBMCs. Receptors were obtained from a woman between 18 and 29 years old in good health and CMV-seropositive.

This chain connects TRBV11-1 to TRBJ2-1; weak D call: TRBD2 (7 bases). The CDR3 extends over 16 amino acids. Trimming pared 5 bases from V and 5 bases from J, leaving 19 bases between. Germline CDR1 and CDR2: SGHAT and FQDESV (reference sequence). The CDR3 region is CASSPINGGLNNEQFF. In DNA form, the CDR3 reads TGTGCCAGCAGCCCCATCAACGGGGGGCTAAACAATGAGCAGTTCTTC.

As concerns this clone: Its ends do not fully match the called genes, so a read error is possible. The chain combines TRBV7-3 with TRBJ2-2; 13 bases match TRBD2. CDR3 length: 17 residues. Looked up from germline, CDR1 is SGHTA and CDR2 is FQGTGA. CDR3 nucleotides: TGTGCCAGCAGCCTAACCGGACTAGCGGGGGTCACCGGGGAGCTGTTTTTT. Translated, it gives CASSLTGLAGVTGELFF.

V is TRBV6-1 and J is TRBJ2-1, with 12 bases fitting TRBD2. J lost 7 bases, V lost 2 bases, and 6 bases had no gene match. The CDR3 is 16 residues long. The germline V gene encodes CDR1 MNHNS and CDR2 SASEGT. The chain's CDR3 is CASSEPSGRVGNEQFF. The CDR3, as DNA: TGTGCCAGCAGTGAACCTAGCGGGAGGGTTGGGAATGAGCAGTTCTTC.

In DNA, the CDR3 is TGTGCCAGCAGTTTAGGGAGAAGGAACACCGGGGAGCTGTTTTTT. Amino acid sequence: CASSLGRRNTGELFF. The chain combines TRBV28 with TRBJ2-2, with D perhaps matching TRBD2 (5 bases). This CDR3 is built from 15 residues. Germline CDR1 and CDR2: MDHEN and SYDVKM. V was pared by 2 bases and J by 1 base, with 8 bases between.

The chain combines TRBV7-9 with TRBJ1-1; no clear D gene. The V gene's germline CDR1 is SEHNR and CDR2 FQNEAQ (reference sequence). Trimming removed 2 bases from V and 11 bases from J, with 18 bases in between. The length of the CDR3 is 14 residues. In nucleotides, the CDR3 is TGTGCCAGCAGCTTACCCCCGACTCGGTCGTATGCTTTCTTT. Translation: CASSLPPTRSYAFF.

This clone was picked up one time. The chain links TRBV6-5 to TRBJ2-7; the match to TRBD2 covers 8 bases. V lost 0 bases and J lost 4; bases outside the gene matches: 5. CDR1 and CDR2 from the germline V gene are MNHEY and SVGAGI. This CDR3 is 15 amino acids long. The CDR3 protein is CASSYSPSGRYEQYF. CDR3 bases: TGTGCCAGCAGTTACTCTCCCAGCGGGAGATACGAGCAGTACTTC.

The sample holds a few counts of this clone. CDR3 protein: CASSFRQVGNTEAFF. The CDR3 nucleotides are TGCGCCAGCAGCTTCCGACAGGTGGGTAACACTGAAGCTTTCTTT. The V and J genes are TRBV5-1 and TRBJ1-1, with D perhaps TRBD1 (6 bases). The ends were cut back, 2 bases at V and 2 bases at J, with 13 bases in the middle. Per the germline V gene, CDR1 is SGHRS and CDR2 is YFSETQ. The CDR3 is 15 amino acids.

This clone was seen only a few times. The chain combines TRBV10-1 with TRBJ1-2, with D tentatively TRBD1 (5 bases). CDR3 size: 11 residues. V shed 5 bases and J shed 9 bases, with 10 bases lying between them. Germline loops: CDR1 WNHNN, CDR2 SYGVQD (reference sequence). The CDR3 is CASSWTCSYTF. CDR3 in DNA: TGCGCCAGCAGTTGGACATGTAGCTACACCTTC.

This CDR3 is CAWSVLAGAVDTQYF. The DNA of the CDR3 is TGTGCCTGGAGTGTACTAGCGGGAGCAGTAGATACGCAGTATTTT. The chain has TRBV30 and TRBJ2-3, with 11 bases lining up with TRBD2. The trim removed 0 bases at V and 5 bases at J, leaving 4 bases unmatched. There are 15 residues in the CDR3. Germline CDR1 is GTSNPN and CDR2 is SVGIG (reference sequence).